This TCR beta chain is from a study of post-analysis software for immune sequencing data. On the study more broadly: Included courses were relapsing-remitting and secondary progressive multiple sclerosis; progressive-relapsing multiple sclerosis was also included.

Unique molecular identifiers were present in the TCR beta cDNA libraries. TCRdb reanalysed the PCR reads using MiXCR and keeps one entry per CDR3 protein. Of hundreds of thousands of distinct CDR3 sequences listed, roughly 30% are singletons. This clonotype was counted between two and nine times. Its antigen is not known. Findings and limits, study-wide: Roughly 5 TRBV segments were significantly more frequent in patients than in controls. TRBV5-6, TRBV5-1 and TRBV20-1 were among these segments. Normalized Chao1 diversity was significantly lower in multiple sclerosis patients than in controls.

Germline assignment: CDR1 SQVTM and CDR2 ANQGSEA. The CDR3 is 14 amino acids. The V end lost 1 base, the J end lost 3 bases, and 10 bases lay between the germline ends. The sample taken for sequencing was blood. This chain connects TRBV29-1 to TRBJ2-1; either TRBD1 or TRBD2 may supply D (6 bases each). The source of this sequence is a girl between 10 and 17 years old with multiple sclerosis. CDR3 in amino acids: CSVEGGAFYNEQFF. Written as DNA, the CDR3 is TGCAGCGTTGAAGGGGGGGCTTTCTACAATGAGCAGTTCTTC.